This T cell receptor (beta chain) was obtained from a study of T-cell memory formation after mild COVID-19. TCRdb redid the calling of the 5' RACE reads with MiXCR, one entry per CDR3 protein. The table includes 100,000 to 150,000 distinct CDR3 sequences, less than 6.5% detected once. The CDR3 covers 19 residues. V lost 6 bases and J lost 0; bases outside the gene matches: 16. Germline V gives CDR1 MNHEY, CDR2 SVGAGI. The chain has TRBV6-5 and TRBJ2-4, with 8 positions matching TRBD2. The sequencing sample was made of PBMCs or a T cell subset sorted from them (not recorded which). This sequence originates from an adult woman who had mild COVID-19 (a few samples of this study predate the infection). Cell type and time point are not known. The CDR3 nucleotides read TGTGCCAGCAGCTCCGGGACATCAATAGCGGGGATAGCCAAAAACATTCAGTACTTC. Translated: CASSSGTSIAGIAKNIQYF.